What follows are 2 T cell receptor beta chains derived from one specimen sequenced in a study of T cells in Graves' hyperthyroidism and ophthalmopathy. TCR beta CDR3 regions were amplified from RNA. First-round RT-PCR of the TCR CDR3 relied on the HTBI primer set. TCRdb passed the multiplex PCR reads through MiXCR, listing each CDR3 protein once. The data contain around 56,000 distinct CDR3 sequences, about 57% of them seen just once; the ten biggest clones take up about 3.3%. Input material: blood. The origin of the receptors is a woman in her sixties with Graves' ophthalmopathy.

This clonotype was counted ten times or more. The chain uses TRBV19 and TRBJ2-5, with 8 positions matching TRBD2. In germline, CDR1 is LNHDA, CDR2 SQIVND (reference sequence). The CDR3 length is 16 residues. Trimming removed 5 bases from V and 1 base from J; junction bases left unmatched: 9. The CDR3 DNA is TGTGCCAGTAGTCCTCTTACGGCGGGGGGCCAAGAGACCCAGTACTTC. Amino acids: CASSPLTAGGQETQYF. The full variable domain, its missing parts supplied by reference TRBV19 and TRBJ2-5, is DGGITQSPKYLFRKEGQNVTLSCEQNLNHDAMYWYRQDPGQGLRLIYYSQIVNDFQKGDIAEGYSVSREKKESFPLTVTSAQKNPTAFYLCASSPLTAGGQETQYFGPGTRLLVL.

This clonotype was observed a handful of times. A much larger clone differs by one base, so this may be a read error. CDR3 in DNA: TGTGCCAGCAGCTTCTCAGGACGGAGCCAAGAGACCCAGTACTTC. Amino acids: CASSFSGRSQETQYF. V gene TRBV5-4 combines with J gene TRBJ2-5; D call uncertain. The CDR3 runs to 15 residues. The germline V and J ends were trimmed by 2 bases and 1 base, with 12 bases remaining between them. Germline CDR1 and CDR2: SGHNT and YYREEE (reference sequence).